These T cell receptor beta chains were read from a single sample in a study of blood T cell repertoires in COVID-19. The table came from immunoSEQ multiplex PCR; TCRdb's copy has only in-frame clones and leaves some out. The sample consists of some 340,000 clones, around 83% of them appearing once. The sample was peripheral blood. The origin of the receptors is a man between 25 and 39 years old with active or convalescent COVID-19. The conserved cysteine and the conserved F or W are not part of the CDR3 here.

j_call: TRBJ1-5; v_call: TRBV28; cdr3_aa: ASSLGLRGQPQH
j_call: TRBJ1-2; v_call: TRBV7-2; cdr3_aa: ASSSGSFGYT
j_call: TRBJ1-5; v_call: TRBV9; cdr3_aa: ASSVGGQGGQPQH
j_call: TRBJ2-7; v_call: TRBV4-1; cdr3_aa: ASSRERQVSYEQY
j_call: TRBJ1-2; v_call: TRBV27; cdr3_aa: ASRRDSSNYGYT
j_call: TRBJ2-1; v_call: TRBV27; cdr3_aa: ASSPRGAYNEQF
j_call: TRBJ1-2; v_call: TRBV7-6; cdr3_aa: ASSLSVRGTNYGYT
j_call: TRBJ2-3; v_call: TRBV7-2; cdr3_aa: ASSPAGFSDTQY
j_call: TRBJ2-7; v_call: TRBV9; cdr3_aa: ASSPAGGMSYEQY
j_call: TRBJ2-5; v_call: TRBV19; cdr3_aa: ASSRSGQETQY
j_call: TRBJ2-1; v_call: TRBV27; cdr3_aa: ASSSGEGEQF
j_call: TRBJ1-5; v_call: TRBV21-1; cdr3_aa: ASSKGLRGPPYNQPQH
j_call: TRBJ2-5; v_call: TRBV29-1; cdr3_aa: SVTSGD
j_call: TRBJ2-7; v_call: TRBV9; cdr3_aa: ASSTQGNEQY
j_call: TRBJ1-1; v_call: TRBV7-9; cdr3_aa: ASSPPSVNTEAF
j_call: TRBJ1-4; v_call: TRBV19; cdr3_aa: ASTPGWTNEKLF
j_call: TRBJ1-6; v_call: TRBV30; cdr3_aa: AWGTGNSPLH
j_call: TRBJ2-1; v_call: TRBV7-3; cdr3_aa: ASSLIYGTSDSGGNEQF
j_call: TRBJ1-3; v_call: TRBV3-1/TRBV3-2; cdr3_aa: ASSQTPGPGNTIY
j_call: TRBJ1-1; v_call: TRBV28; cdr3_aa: ASSTPLGGLTEAF
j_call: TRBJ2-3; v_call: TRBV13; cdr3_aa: ASSNPRGGDTQY
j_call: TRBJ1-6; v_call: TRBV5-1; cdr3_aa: ASSLAPMGPNSPLH
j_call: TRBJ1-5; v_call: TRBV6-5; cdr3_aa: ASHYAQGNQPQH
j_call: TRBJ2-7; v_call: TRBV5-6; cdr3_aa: ASRRQASHEQY
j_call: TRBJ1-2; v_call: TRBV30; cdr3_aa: AWSWTGLYNGYT
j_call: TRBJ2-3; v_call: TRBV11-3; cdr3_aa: ASSPGRREESDTQY
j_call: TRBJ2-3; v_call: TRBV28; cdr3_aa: ASRSADTQY
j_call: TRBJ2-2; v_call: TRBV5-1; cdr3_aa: ASSFFGDTGELF
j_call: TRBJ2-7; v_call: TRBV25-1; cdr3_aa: ASSEPQGYEQY
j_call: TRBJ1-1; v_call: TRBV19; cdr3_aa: ASSSPGRAYLNTEAF
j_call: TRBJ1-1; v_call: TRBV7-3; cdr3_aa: ASSLGLASTEAF
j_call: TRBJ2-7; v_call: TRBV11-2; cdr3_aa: ASSFLAGVSSYEQY
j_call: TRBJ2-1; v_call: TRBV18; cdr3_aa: ASSPKPQGGF
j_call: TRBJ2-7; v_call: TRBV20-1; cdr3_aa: SASSGGRGYEQY
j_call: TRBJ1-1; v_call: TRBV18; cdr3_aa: ASSPREGENTEAF
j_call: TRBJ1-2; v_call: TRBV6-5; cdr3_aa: ASTPGGNIHGYT
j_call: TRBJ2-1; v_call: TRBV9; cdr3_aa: ASSERLAGGLSYNEQF
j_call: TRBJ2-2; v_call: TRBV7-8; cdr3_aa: ASSLGTGAGELF
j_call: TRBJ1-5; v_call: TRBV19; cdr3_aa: ASSIVDTYSNQPQH
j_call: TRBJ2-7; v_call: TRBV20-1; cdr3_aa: SARMGFDSY
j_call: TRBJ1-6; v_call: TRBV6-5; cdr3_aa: ASSLRTVYNSPLH
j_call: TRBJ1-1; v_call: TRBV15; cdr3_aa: ATSSRGGGTEAF
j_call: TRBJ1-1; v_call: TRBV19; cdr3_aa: ASSIPTGGEKNTEAF
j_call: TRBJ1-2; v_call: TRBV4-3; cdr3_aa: ASSQAENRGGYT